This T cell receptor (beta chain) is from a study of OX40 agonist ivuxolimab in advanced cancers. TCRdb keeps only in-frame clones here, not all; method: immunoSEQ multiplex PCR. The data hold some 85,000 clones, with about 88% observed a single time. Study outcomes and limitations: Relative to CD4+ cells, CD8+ T cells on average had more expanded clones. Partly responding patients at 0.1-3.0 mg/kg showed some of the smallest clonal expansion. Expanded peripheral T cell antigen specificity was not determined.

The ends were cut back, 4 bases at V and 2 bases at J, with 9 bases in the middle. Per germline, CDR1 SGHAT and CDR2 FQNNGV. This CDR3 contains 14 residues. Comments on this clone: What it binds is unknown.

J is TRBJ1-3 and V is TRBV11-2, with D possibly matching TRBD1 (5 bases). Sequences were derived from CD4+ or CD8+ T cells sorted from blood, sampled in a trial of the OX40 agonist ivuxolimab. This clonotype was obtained from an adult with an advanced solid tumor such as melanoma, head and neck, liver or kidney cancer. CDR3 region: CASSSGLAGNTIYF. The CDR3 nucleotides are TGTGCCAGCAGCTCGGGACTAGCTGGAAACACCATATATTTT.